This T cell receptor (beta chain) was observed in a study of blood T cells in healthy people across ages. Notes on the study in general: Comparison with aged donors showed that long-lived donors had more naive CD4+ cells and higher diversity. Any changes in expanded clonotypes were possibly confounded, as donor CMV status remained unknown.

Worth noting for this clonotype: Its antigen is as yet unknown.

From germline, CDR1 is ENHRY and CDR2 SYGVKD. This CDR3 is 15 amino acids long. V was pared by 6 bases and J by 2 bases, with 14 bases between. With a J-beta primer mix and a sample-barcoded 5' primer, a second PCR ran about 7 to 12 cycles. TCRdb re-called the 5' RACE reads with MiXCR, one entry per CDR3 protein. The table includes 550,000 to 750,000 distinct CDR3 sequences, roughly 21% detected once. The sequencing sample was made of blood. This sequence originates from a man between 65 and 79 years old in good health. The genes are TRBV10-3 and TRBJ2-1; D perhaps matches TRBD1 (6 bases). The CDR3 is CAIRETGSAYNEQFF. The CDR3 DNA reads as TGTGCCATCAGGGAAACAGGGTCCGCCTACAATGAGCAGTTCTTC.